This T cell receptor beta chain comes out of a study of shared clonotypes between healthy human individuals. Germline CDR1 SGDLS, CDR2 YYNGEE. The CDR3 covers 14 residues. Between the trimmed V and J ends, which lost 4 bases and 4 bases, there was a span of 14 bases. Profiled with immunoSEQ multiplex PCR; TCRdb holds only in-frame clones, not every one. The sample has under 2.5 million clones, around 92% seen once. What was sequenced was naive CD4+ T cells from PBMCs. Subset: CD45RA+ positively selected. This chain connects TRBV9 to TRBJ1-2; D unresolved. The TCR sequence derives from a young man in good health. Some clones in this sample may be carry-over from other donors' samples. The CDR3 nucleotides read TGTGCCAGCAGCCCGAACCCCGACGGCTATGGCTACACCTTC. Protein: CASSPNPDGYGYTF.